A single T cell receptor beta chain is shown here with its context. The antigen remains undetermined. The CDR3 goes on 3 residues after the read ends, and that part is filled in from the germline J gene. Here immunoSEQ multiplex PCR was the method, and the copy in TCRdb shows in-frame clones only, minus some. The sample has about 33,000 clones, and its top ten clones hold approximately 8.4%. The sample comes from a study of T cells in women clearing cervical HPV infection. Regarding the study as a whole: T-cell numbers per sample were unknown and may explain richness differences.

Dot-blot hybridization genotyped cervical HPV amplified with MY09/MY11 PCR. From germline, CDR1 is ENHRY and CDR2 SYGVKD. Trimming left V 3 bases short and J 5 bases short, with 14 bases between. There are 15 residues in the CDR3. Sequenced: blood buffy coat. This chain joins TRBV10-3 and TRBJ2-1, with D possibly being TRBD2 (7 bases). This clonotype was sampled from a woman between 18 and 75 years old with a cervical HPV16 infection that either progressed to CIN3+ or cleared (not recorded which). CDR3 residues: CAISEGGGADNEQFF. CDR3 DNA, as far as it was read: TGTGCCATCAGTGAAGGTGGGGGGGCGGACAATGAG.